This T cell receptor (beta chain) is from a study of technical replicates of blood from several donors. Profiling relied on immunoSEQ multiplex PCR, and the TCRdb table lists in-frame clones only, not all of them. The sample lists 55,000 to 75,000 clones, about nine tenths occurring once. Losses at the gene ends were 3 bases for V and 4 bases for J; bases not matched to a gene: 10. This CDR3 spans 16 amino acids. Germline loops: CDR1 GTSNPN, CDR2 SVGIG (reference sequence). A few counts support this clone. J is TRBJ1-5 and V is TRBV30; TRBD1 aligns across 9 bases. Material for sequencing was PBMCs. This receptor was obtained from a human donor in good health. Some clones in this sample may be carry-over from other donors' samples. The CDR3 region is CAWSRAQGASNQPQHF. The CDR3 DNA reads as TGTGCCTGGAGCAGAGCACAGGGGGCGTCTAATCAGCCCCAGCATTTT.